This T cell receptor (beta chain) emerged from a study of CD8 T cells in ankylosing spondylitis. General study points: Ankylosing spondylitis blood seemed to carry a telltale TCR beta motif made of under ten highly homologous variants. Disease-associated clones were reportedly significantly overrepresented in matched ankylosing spondylitis synovial fluid.

Germline CDR1 reads SGDLS; CDR2 reads YYNGEE. The CDR3 runs 12 residues. Trimming took off 4 bases at V and 6 bases at J, with 8 bases between the two ends. Using its own MiXCR run on the 5' RACE reads, TCRdb lists one record per CDR3 protein. The top ten hold 4.3% of the sample, which has approximately 180,000 distinct CDR3 sequences, 18% seen once. This clonotype was picked up many times. Its antigen remains unidentified. The chain couples TRBV9 to TRBJ2-1, with D uncertain. The source of this sequence is a male donor between 10 and 30 years old with ankylosing spondylitis or in good health (not recorded which). Specimen: blood, either unsorted or a sorted T cell fraction (not recorded which). CDR3 loop: CASSPHPNEQFF. The CDR3 coding sequence is TGTGCCAGCAGCCCCCACCCCAATGAGCAGTTCTTC.